This entry concerns a single T cell receptor beta chain. Clones were read by immunoSEQ multiplex PCR, and TCRdb kept only the in-frame ones, dropping some. Here the sample spans about 140,000 clones, roughly nine tenths being singletons. These data originate in a study of blood T cell repertoires in COVID-19. The CDR3 consists of 11 residues. From germline, CDR1 is SNHLY and CDR2 FYNNEI. V was pared by 6 bases and J by 1 base, with 3 bases between. Sequenced input: peripheral blood. This TCR derives from a human donor with COVID-19, enrolled during active disease. The donor label of this sample is uncertain. The chain has TRBV2 and TRBJ1-1; unclear D gene. The CDR3 nucleotides read TGTGCCAGCAGGAGGAACACTGAAGCTTTCTTT. This sequence encodes CASRRNTEAFF.